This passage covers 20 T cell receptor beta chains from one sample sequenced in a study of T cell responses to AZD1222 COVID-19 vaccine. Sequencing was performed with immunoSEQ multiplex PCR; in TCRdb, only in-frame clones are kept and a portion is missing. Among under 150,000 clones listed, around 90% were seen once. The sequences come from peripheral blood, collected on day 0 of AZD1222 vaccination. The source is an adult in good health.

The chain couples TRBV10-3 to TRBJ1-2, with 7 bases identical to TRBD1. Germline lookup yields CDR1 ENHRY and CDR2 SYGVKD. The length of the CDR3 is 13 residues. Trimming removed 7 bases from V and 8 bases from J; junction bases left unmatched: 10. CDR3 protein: CAITVGQDQGYTF. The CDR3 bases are TGTGCCATCACCGTCGGACAGGATCAGGGCTACACCTTC.

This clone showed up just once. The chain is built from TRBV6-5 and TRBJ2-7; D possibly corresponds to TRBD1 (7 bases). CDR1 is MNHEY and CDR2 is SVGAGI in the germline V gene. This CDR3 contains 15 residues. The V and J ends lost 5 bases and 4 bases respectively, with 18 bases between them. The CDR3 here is CASSPGGTPSYEQYF. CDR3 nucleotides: TGTGCCAGCAGTCCAGGGGGGACACCAAGTTACGAGCAGTACTTC.

This CDR3 reads CASSDSPNSPLHF. CDR3 in DNA: TGTGCCAGCAGTGACTCGCCTAATTCACCCCTCCACTTT. The chain uses TRBV6-4 and TRBJ1-6, with D unclear. This CDR3 is built from 13 residues. CDR1 and CDR2 (germline): MRHNA, SNTAGT. Trimming removed 0 bases at V and 6 bases at J, with 3 bases between.

The CDR3 here is CASSRSVRDGGNTIYF. DNA of the CDR3: TGTGCCAGCAGCCGCTCCGTCAGGGATGGTGGAAACACCATATATTTT. The chain combines TRBV4-2 with TRBJ1-3, with D possibly matching TRBD1 (5 bases). The CDR3 has 16 amino acids. The ends were cut back, 4 bases at V and 3 bases at J, with 16 bases in the middle. CDR1 is LGHNA, CDR2 YNFKEQ, per germline.

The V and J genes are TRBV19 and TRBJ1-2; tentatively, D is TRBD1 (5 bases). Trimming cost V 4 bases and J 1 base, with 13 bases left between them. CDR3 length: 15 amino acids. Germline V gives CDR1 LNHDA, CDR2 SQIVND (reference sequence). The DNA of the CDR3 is TGTGCCAGTAGTAGGGGCCAGGGCTATAACTATGGCTACACCTTC. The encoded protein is CASSRGQGYNYGYTF.

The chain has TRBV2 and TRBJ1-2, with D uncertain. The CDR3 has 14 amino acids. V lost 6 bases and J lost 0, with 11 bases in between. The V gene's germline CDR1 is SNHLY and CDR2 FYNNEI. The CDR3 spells CASSPTLTNYGYTF. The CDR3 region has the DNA TGTGCCAGCAGCCCAACCCTTACTAACTATGGCTACACCTTC.

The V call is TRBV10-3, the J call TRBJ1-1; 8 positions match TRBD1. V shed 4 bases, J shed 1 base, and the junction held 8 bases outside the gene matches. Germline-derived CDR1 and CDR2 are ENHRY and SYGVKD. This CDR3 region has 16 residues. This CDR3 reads CAISGDRSRGNTEAFF. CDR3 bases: TGTGCCATCAGTGGGGACAGGTCAAGGGGGAACACTGAAGCTTTCTTT.

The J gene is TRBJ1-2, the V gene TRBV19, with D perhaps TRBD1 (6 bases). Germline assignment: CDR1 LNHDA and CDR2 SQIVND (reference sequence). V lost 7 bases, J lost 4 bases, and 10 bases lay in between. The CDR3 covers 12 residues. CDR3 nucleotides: TGTGCCAGTATGGACAGATCCTATGGCTACACCTTC. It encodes CASMDRSYGYTF.

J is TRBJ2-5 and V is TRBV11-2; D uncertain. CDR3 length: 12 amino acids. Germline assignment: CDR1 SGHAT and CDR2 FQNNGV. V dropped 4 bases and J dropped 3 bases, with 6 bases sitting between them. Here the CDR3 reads CASSSLEETQYF. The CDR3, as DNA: TGTGCCAGCAGCTCCTTAGAAGAGACCCAGTACTTC.

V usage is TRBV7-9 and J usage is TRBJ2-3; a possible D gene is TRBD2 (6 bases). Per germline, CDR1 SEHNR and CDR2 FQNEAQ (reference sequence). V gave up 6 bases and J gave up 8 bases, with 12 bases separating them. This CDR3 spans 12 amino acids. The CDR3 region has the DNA TGTGCCAGCAGTTCCTTAGCGGCTACGCAGTATTTT. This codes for CASSSLAATQYF.

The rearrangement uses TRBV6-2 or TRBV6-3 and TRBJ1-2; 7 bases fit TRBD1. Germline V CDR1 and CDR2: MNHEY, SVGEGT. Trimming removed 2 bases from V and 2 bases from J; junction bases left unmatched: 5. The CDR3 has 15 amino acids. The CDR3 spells CASSYNTRGNYGYTF. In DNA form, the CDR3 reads TGTGCCAGCAGTTACAATACCAGGGGGAACTATGGCTACACCTTC.

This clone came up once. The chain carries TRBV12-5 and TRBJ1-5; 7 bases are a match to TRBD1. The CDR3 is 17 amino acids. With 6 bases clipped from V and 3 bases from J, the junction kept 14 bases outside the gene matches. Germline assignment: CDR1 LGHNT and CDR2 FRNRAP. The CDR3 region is CASGSHKTGFVNQPQHF. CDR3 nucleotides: TGTGCTAGTGGCTCCCATAAGACAGGGTTCGTCAATCAGCCCCAGCATTTT.

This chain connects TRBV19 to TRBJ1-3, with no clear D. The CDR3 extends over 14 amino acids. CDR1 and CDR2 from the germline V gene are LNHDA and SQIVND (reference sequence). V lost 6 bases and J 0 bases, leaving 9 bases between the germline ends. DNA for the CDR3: TGTGCCAGTAGCTACCGGGACTCTGGAAACACCATATATTTT. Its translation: CASSYRDSGNTIYF.

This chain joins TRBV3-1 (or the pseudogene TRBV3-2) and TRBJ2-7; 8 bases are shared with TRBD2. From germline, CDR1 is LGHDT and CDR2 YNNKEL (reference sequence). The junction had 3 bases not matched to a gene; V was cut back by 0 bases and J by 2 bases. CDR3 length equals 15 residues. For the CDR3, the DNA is TGTGCCAGCAGCCAAGATCTACTAGCGGCCTACGAGCAGTACTTC. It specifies CASSQDLLAAYEQYF.

Here the CDR3 reads CAWSWGGNTEAFF. The CDR3 DNA reads TGTGCCTGGAGTTGGGGGGGGAACACTGAAGCTTTCTTT. This sequence joins TRBV30 and TRBJ1-1; tentative D call: TRBD1 (5 bases). The CDR3 runs 13 residues. Trimming shortened V by 2 bases and J by 1 base, and 8 bases separated the two germline ends. Germline V gene data show CDR1 as GTSNPN and CDR2 as SVGIG (reference sequence). Complete variable domain (other parts from reference TRBV30 and TRBJ1-1): SQTIHQWPATLVQPVGSPLSLECTVEGTSNPNLYWYRQAAGRGLQLLFYSVGIGQISSEVPQNLSASRPQDRQFILSSKKLLLSDSGFYLCAWSWGGNTEAFFGQGTRLTVV.

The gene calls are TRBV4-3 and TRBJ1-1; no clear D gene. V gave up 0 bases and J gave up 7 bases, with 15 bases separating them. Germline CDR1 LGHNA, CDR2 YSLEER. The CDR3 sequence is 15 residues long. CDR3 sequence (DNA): TGCGCCAGCAGCCAAGATTACGGCCGGATGGATGAAGCTTTCTTT. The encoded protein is CASSQDYGRMDEAFF.

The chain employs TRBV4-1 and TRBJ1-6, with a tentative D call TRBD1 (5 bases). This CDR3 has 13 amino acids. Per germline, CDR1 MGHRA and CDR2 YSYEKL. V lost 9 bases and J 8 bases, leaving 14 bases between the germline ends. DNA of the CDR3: TGCGCCAGTCGCAGGGATGGATATTCACCCCTCCACTTT. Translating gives CASRRDGYSPLHF.

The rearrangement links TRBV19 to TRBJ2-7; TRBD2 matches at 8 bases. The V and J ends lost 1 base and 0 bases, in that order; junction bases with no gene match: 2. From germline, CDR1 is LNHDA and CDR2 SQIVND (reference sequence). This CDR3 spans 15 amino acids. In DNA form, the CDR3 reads TGTGCCAGTAGTATAGCGGGGGGGAGCTCCTACGAGCAGTACTTC. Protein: CASSIAGGSSYEQYF.

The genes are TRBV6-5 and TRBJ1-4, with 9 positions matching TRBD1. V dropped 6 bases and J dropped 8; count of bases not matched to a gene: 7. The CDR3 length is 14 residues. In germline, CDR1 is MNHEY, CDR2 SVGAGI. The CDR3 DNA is TGTGCCAGCAGAACAGGGGGCTCCCTAGAAAAACTGTTTTTT. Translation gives CASRTGGSLEKLFF.

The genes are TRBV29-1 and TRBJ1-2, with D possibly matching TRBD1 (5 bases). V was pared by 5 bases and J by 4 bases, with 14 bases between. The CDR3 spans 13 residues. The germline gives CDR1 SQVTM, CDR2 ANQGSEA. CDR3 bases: TGCAGCGTTTACGGGACGCCCGTCTATGGCTACACCTTC. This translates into CSVYGTPVYGYTF.